The 25 T cell receptor beta chains presented below share a single source sample, sequenced in a study of OX40 agonist ivuxolimab in advanced cancers. Sequencing used immunoSEQ multiplex PCR; TCRdb keeps in-frame clones, though not all of them. The sample consists of 45,000 to 60,000 clones, around 90% of them appearing once. The sequences come from CD4+ or CD8+ T cells sorted from blood, collected in a trial of the OX40 agonist ivuxolimab. The receptors derive from an adult with an advanced solid tumor such as melanoma, head and neck, liver or kidney cancer.

The V gene is TRBV5-8, the J gene TRBJ2-1; possible D gene TRBD2, 5 bases. The V end lost 0 bases, the J end lost 0 bases, and 7 bases lay between the germline ends. Germline-derived CDR1 and CDR2 are SGHTS and YDEGEE. The CDR3 covers 15 residues. CDR3 DNA sequence: TGTGCCAGCAGCTTGGGCGCGGGCTCCTACAATGAGCAGTTCTTC. It encodes CASSLGAGSYNEQFF.

V gene TRBV7-3 combines with J gene TRBJ2-7, with D possibly matching TRBD2 (5 bases). This CDR3 is 13 amino acids long. Germline loops: CDR1 SGHTA, CDR2 FQGTGA. V gave up 6 bases and J gave up 5 bases, with 14 bases separating them. The CDR3, as DNA: TGTGCCAGCAGTTTAGGACTCGACAACGAGCAGTACTTC. Translation gives CASSLGLDNEQYF.

The chain recombines TRBV5-1 with TRBJ1-2, with a possible D match to TRBD1 (5 bases). Deletions cut 2 bases from V and 0 bases from J, with 11 bases between. This CDR3 has 15 residues. The V gene's germline CDR1 is SGHRS and CDR2 YFSETQ. DNA of the CDR3: TGCGCCAGCAGCTTAGGGGACGGCGCTAACTATGGCTACACCTTC. Its translation: CASSLGDGANYGYTF. The entire variable domain, with the rest obtained from reference TRBV5-1 and TRBJ1-2, is as follows: KAGVTQTPRYLIKTRGQQVTLSCSPISGHRSVSWYQQTPGQGLQFLFEYFSETQRNKGNFPGRFSGRQFSNSRSEMNVSTLELGDSALYLCASSLGDGANYGYTFGSGTRLTVV.

The V call is TRBV30, the J call TRBJ1-2; D perhaps matches TRBD1 (5 bases). V was trimmed by 5 bases and J by 6 bases, leaving 19 bases between them. CDR1 and CDR2 from the germline V gene are GTSNPN and SVGIG (reference sequence). The CDR3 is made up of 14 amino acids. In DNA form, the CDR3 reads TGTGCCTGGGGGCCCAGGGTTCTGAGCAATGGCTACACCTTC. It specifies CAWGPRVLSNGYTF.

CDR3 amino acids: CATKGDGVDTQYF. For the CDR3, the DNA is TGTGCCACAAAAGGGGATGGGGTAGATACGCAGTATTTT. The V and J genes are TRBV19 and TRBJ2-3; possibly TRBD1 for D (5 bases). The ends were cut back, 10 bases at V and 5 bases at J, with 16 bases in the middle. The germline gives CDR1 LNHDA, CDR2 SQIVND (reference sequence). The CDR3 spans 13 residues.

DNA for the CDR3: TGTGCCAGCTCACCAACGGAAAACACAGATACGCAGTATTTT. It specifies CASSPTENTDTQYF. The chain carries TRBV18 and TRBJ2-3, with D uncertain. The CDR3 length is 14 residues. Trimming left V 2 bases short and J 2 bases short, with 8 bases between. Germline CDR1 reads KGHSH; CDR2 reads LQKENI. The full variable domain, in which reference TRBV18 and TRBJ2-3 provide the parts outside the CDR3, is NAGVMQNPRHLVRRRGQEARLRCSPMKGHSHVYWYRQLPEEGLKFMVYLQKENIIDESGMPKERFSAEFPKEGPSILRIQQVVRGDSAAYFCASSPTENTDTQYFGPGTRLTVL.

The V call is TRBV5-8, the J call TRBJ1-2; 11 nucleotides align to TRBD1. This CDR3 region has 15 residues. The ends lost 5 bases at V and 8 bases at J; junction bases unmatched: 11. Per the germline V gene, CDR1 is SGHTS and CDR2 is YDEGEE. The CDR3 DNA follows: TGTGCCAGCAGACCCGGGACAGGGGGAAGTTGGGGCTACACCTTC. Translating gives CASRPGTGGSWGYTF.

This chain connects TRBV19 to TRBJ1-3; TRBD1 matches at 11 bases. The trim removed 4 bases at V and 4 bases at J, leaving 3 bases unmatched. In germline, CDR1 is LNHDA, CDR2 SQIVND (reference sequence). The CDR3 spans 15 residues. The CDR3: CASSTRTGGGNTIYF. The CDR3 bases are TGTGCCAGTAGTACCCGGACAGGGGGCGGAAACACCATATATTTT.

The CDR3 DNA reads as TGTGCCAGCAGTTGGGGGGCACCAACCCGCATGAACACTGAAGCTTTCTTT. This encodes CASSWGAPTRMNTEAFF. The chain carries TRBV5-6 and TRBJ1-1, with a weak D call TRBD1 (6 bases). V was clipped by 5 bases and J by 0 bases, with 20 bases between them. CDR3 length equals 17 residues. Germline loops: CDR1 SGHDT, CDR2 YYEEEE.

CDR3 sequence: CASNDRGGLNYGYTF. The DNA of the CDR3 is TGTGCCAGCAATGACAGGGGAGGGCTTAACTATGGCTACACCTTC. The V gene is TRBV28, the J gene TRBJ1-2; 8 bases match TRBD1. Germline CDR1 is MDHEN and CDR2 is SYDVKM. The trim removed 7 bases at V and 1 base at J, leaving 8 bases unmatched. The CDR3 extends over 15 amino acids.

The chain recombines TRBV7-9 with TRBJ1-1, with 8 nucleotides matching TRBD1. After removal of 5 bases from V and 1 base from J, the junction contained 6 bases not matched to a gene. Germline values: CDR1 SEHNR, CDR2 FQNEAQ (reference sequence). The CDR3 runs to 15 residues. The CDR3 reads CASSTTGTGNTEAFF. DNA of the CDR3: TGTGCCAGCAGCACCACCGGGACAGGGAACACTGAAGCTTTCTTT.

The chain has TRBV28 and TRBJ1-2; TRBD1 matches at 8 bases. Germline lookup yields CDR1 MDHEN and CDR2 SYDVKM. The CDR3 has 16 residues. The J segment lost 2 bases and the V segment lost 5 bases, leaving 10 bases of the junction unmatched. In DNA form, the CDR3 reads TGTGCCAGCAGTCCGTACGCGGGACAGGAGAACTATGGCTACACCTTC. This sequence encodes CASSPYAGQENYGYTF.

Remarks on this clone: The junction differs from germline at one of its ends, possibly a read error. J is TRBJ1-5 and V is TRBV6-5; 7 bases map to TRBD1. This CDR3 has 14 residues. From germline, CDR1 is MNHEY and CDR2 SVGAGI. The CDR3 here is CAISRTGFNQPQHF. The CDR3, as DNA: TGTGCCATCAGTAGGACAGGATTCAATCAGCCCCAGCATTTT.

The rearrangement joins TRBV30 to TRBJ2-7; the match to TRBD2 covers 10 bases. From germline, CDR1 is GTSNPN and CDR2 SVGIG (reference sequence). Unmatched junction bases numbered 5, after V lost 1 base and J lost 2 bases. This CDR3 is built from 15 residues. In nucleotides, the CDR3 is TGTGCCTGGAGTGCCTGGACTAGCGGCCCCTACGAGCAGTACTTC. Protein sequence: CAWSAWTSGPYEQYF.

The chain links TRBV5-4 to TRBJ2-1, with 12 bases identical to TRBD2. Looked up from germline, CDR1 is SGHNT and CDR2 is YYREEE (reference sequence). V was pared by 4 bases and J by 4 bases, with 3 bases of the junction left unmatched. This CDR3 is 15 amino acids long. DNA for the CDR3: TGTGCCAGCAGCCGGACTAGCGGGACGTACAATGAGCAGTTCTTC. This sequence encodes CASSRTSGTYNEQFF.

The chain joins TRBV11-2 to TRBJ2-3, with D perhaps being TRBD1 or TRBD2 (5 bases each). The germline V gene has CDR1 SGHAT and CDR2 FQNNGV. The V and J ends lost 5 bases and 2 bases respectively, with 17 bases between them. The CDR3 contains 16 residues. CDR3 DNA: TGTGCCAGCAGCGCGGTCCGGGGCCTCCACACAGATACGCAGTATTTT. It specifies CASSAVRGLHTDTQYF.

The V call is TRBV5-1, the J call TRBJ1-3; D is uncertain. This CDR3 has 15 amino acids. Trimming shortened V by 0 bases and J by 0 bases, and 7 bases separated the two germline ends. Germline V gene lookup returns CDR1 SGHRS and CDR2 YFSETQ. The CDR3 region has the DNA TGCGCCAGCAGCTTGGGTTCGAGCTCTGGAAACACCATATATTTT. Amino acid sequence: CASSLGSSSGNTIYF. Using reference TRBV5-1 and TRBJ1-3 for the parts outside the CDR3, the full variable domain is KAGVTQTPRYLIKTRGQQVTLSCSPISGHRSVSWYQQTPGQGLQFLFEYFSETQRNKGNFPGRFSGRQFSNSRSEMNVSTLELGDSALYLCASSLGSSSGNTIYFGEGSWLTVV.

This chain connects TRBV27 to TRBJ1-1; TRBD1 is a possible D gene (5 bases). Per germline, CDR1 MNHEY and CDR2 SMNVEV (reference sequence). The CDR3 contains 14 residues. V was cut by 4 bases and J by 4 bases, with 13 bases left in between. The CDR3 nucleotides are TGTGCCAGCAGTTCGGTCGGGGGTAGCACTGAAGCTTTCTTT. Its translation: CASSSVGGSTEAFF.

This chain uses TRBV4-1 with TRBJ1-4, with TRBD1 matching over 10 bases. The CDR3 is 18 amino acids. CDR1 is MGHRA and CDR2 is YSYEKL in the germline V gene. V lost 3 bases, J lost 3 bases, and 10 bases stayed unmatched. The CDR3 reads CASSHGTGVTRSNEKLFF. CDR3 coding DNA: TGCGCCAGCAGCCACGGGACAGGGGTAACGAGGTCTAATGAAAAACTGTTTTTT.

The chain links TRBV18 to TRBJ2-7; D remains unclear. V lost 3 bases to trimming and J lost 6 bases, with 6 bases between them. The CDR3 is 11 amino acids. Germline-derived CDR1 and CDR2 are KGHSH and LQKENI. The CDR3 sequence: CASSPGGEQYF. CDR3 DNA: TGTGCCAGCTCACCTGGCGGCGAGCAGTACTTC.

The J gene is TRBJ1-6, the V gene TRBV19; D is ambiguous. Germline-derived CDR1 and CDR2 are LNHDA and SQIVND (reference sequence). The V end was cut by 3 bases, the J end by 7 bases, with 10 bases between. The CDR3 is made up of 14 amino acids. The CDR3 bases are TGTGCCAGTAGTATGTTGCAGGAGAATTCACCCCTCCACTTT. As protein: CASSMLQENSPLHF. The variable domain in full, with the rest retrieved from reference TRBV19 and TRBJ1-6, is DGGITQSPKYLFRKEGQNVTLSCEQNLNHDAMYWYRQDPGQGLRLIYYSQIVNDFQKGDIAEGYSVSREKKESFPLTVTSAQKNPTAFYLCASSMLQENSPLHFGNGTRLTVT.

The chain has TRBV21-1 and TRBJ1-5; the table gives TRBD1 as D, unverified against the DNA. TRBV21-1 is recorded as a pseudogene. The CDR3 has 18 residues. CDR3 protein: CASSSSKNQGWGNQPQHF. CDR3 bases: TGTGCCAGCAGCTCCTCCAAAAATCAGGGATGGGGCAATCAGCCCCAGCATTTT.

V and J are TRBV28 and TRBJ1-4, with a weak D call TRBD1 (5 bases). Germline loops: CDR1 MDHEN, CDR2 SYDVKM. The CDR3 is made up of 16 amino acids. V was shortened by 2 bases and J by 4 bases, with 14 bases between the two germline ends. CDR3 nucleotides: TGTGCCAGCAGTTTAAACGGGGGTGACCTTAATGAAAAACTGTTTTTT. As protein: CASSLNGGDLNEKLFF.

This rearrangement joins TRBV7-9 to TRBJ1-2, with D unclear. CDR1 and CDR2 from the germline V gene are SEHNR and FQNEAQ (reference sequence). V was pared by 2 bases and J by 3 bases, with 13 bases between. The CDR3 extends over 15 amino acids. The CDR3 loop reads CASSLFEGKDYGYTF. CDR3 coding DNA: TGTGCCAGCAGCTTATTTGAGGGCAAGGACTATGGCTACACCTTC.

The chain couples TRBV5-1 to TRBJ1-3; maybe TRBD1 (5 bases). CDR3 size: 16 residues. V was clipped by 3 bases and J by 0 bases, with 13 bases between them. Per the germline V gene, CDR1 is SGHRS and CDR2 is YFSETQ. The CDR3 protein is CASSSPRALSGNTIYF. The CDR3 nucleotides read TGCGCCAGCAGCTCCCCCAGGGCGCTCTCTGGAAACACCATATATTTT.